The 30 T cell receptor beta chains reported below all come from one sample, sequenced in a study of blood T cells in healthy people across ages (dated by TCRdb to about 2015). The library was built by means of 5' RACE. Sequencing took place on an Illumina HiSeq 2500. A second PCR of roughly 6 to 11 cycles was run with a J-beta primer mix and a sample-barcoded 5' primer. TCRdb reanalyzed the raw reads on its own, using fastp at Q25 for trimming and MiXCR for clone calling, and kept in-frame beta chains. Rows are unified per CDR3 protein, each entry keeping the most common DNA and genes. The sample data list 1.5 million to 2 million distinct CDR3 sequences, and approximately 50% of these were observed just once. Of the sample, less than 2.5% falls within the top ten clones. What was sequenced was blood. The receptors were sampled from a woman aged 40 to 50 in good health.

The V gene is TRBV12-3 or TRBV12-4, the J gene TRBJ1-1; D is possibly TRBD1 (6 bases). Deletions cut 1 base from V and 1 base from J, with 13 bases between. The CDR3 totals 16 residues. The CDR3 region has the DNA TGTGCCAGCAGTTTAGGGCCGGACAGCAGGAACACTGAAGCTTTCTTT. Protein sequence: CASSLGPDSRNTEAFF.

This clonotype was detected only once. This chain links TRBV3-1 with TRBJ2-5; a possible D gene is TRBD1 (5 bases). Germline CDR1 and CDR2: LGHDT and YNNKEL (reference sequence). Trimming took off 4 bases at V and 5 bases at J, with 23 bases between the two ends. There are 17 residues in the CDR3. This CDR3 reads CASSPEDRGDLRETQYF. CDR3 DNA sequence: TGTGCCAGCAGCCCGGAAGATAGGGGCGACCTGCGGGAGACCCAGTACTTC.

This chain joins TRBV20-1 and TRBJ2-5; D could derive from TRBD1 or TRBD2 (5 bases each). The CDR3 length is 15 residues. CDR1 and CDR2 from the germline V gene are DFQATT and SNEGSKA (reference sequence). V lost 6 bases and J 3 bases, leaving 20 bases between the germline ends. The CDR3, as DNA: TGCAGTGCGAGGATACCCGGGACCGACAAAGAGACCCAGTACTTC. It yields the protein CSARIPGTDKETQYF.

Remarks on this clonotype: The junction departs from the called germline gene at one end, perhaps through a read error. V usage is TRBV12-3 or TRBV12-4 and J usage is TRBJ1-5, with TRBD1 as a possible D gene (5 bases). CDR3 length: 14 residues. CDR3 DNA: TGTGCCGGCAGCCCGGGACTGAGAAATCAGCCCCAGCATTTT. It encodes CAGSPGLRNQPQHF.

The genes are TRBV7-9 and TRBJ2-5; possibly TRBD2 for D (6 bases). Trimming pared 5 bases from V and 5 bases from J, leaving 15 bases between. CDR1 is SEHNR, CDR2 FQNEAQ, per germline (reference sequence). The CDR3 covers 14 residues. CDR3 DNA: TGTGCCAGCAGCCCTCTAGCGTCAGCGGAGACCCAGTACTTC. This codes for CASSPLASAETQYF.

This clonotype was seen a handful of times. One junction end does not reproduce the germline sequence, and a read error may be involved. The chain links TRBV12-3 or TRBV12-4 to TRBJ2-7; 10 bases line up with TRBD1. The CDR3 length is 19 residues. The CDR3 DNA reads TGTGCCTGCAGTTACCCGACAGGGGGCCCTGGGGTTAGTTCCTACGAGCAGTACTTC. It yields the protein CACSYPTGGPGVSSYEQYF.

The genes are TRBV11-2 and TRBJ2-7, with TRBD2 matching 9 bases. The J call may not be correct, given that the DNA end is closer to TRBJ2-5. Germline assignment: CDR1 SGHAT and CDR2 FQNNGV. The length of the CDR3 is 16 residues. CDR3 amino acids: CASSSSGAGFPGTQYF. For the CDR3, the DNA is TGTGCCAGCAGCTCTAGCGGGGCCGGATTTCCGGGGACCCAGTACTTC.

The CDR3 is CSARDVARGGYTF. CDR3 DNA sequence: TGCAGTGCTAGAGACGTCGCCCGAGGTGGCTACACCTTC. The chain combines TRBV20-1 with TRBJ1-2; no firm D call. There are 13 residues in the CDR3. Germline values: CDR1 DFQATT, CDR2 SNEGSKA (reference sequence). The V and J ends lost 0 bases and 7 bases respectively, with 12 bases between them.

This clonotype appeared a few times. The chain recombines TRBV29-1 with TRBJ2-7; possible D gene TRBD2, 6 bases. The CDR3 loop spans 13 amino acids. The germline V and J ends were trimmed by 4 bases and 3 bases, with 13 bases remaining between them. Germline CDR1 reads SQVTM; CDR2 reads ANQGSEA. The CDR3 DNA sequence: TGCAGCGTTGGGGAGGACCCGGGCTACGAGCAGTACTTC. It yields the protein CSVGEDPGYEQYF.

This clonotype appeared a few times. CDR3 residues: CASSFRSNGGETQYF. In DNA form, the CDR3 reads TGTGCCAGCAGTTTCCGGTCTAACGGAGGGGAGACCCAGTACTTC. The chain has TRBV12-3 or TRBV12-4 and TRBJ2-5, with D possibly being TRBD2 (6 bases). The ends were cut back, 3 bases at V and 5 bases at J, with 16 bases in the middle. The CDR3 spans 15 residues.

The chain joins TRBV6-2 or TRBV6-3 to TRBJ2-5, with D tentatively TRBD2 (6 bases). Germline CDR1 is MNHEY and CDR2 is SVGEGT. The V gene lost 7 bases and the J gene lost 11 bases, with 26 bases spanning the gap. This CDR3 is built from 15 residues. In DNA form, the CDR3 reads TGTGCCAGCACCCCCTCCGGGGGAACCTACAATGAGCAGTACTTC. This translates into CASTPSGGTYNEQYF.

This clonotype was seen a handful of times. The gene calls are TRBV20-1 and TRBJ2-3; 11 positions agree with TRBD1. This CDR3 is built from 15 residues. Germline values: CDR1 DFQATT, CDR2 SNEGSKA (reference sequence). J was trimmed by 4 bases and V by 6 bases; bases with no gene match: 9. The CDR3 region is CSAHRTGGFADTQYF. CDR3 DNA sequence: TGCAGTGCCCATCGGACAGGGGGCTTCGCAGATACGCAGTATTTT.

Here the CDR3 reads CSASTGGTDTQYF. The CDR3 nucleotides read TGCAGTGCCTCGACAGGGGGCACAGATACGCAGTATTTT. The rearrangement uses TRBV20-1 and TRBJ2-3, with 8 bases fitting TRBD1. The germline V gene encodes CDR1 DFQATT and CDR2 SNEGSKA (reference sequence). This CDR3 has 13 residues. Trimming cost V 6 bases and J 1 base; bases outside gene matches: 3.

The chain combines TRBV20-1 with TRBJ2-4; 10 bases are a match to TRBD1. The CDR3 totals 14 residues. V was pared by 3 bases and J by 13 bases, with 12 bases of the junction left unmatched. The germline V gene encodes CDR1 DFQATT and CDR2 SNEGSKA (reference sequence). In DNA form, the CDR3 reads TGCAGTGCTAGCCCGGGACAGGGGTTATCTGAGCAGTACTTC. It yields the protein CSASPGQGLSEQYF.

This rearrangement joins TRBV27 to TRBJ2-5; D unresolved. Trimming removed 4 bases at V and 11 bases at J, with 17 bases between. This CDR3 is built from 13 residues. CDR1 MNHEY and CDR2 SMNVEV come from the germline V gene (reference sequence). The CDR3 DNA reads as TGTGCCAGCAGTTCTAGGACCTACAATGAGCAGTACTTC. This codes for CASSSRTYNEQYF.

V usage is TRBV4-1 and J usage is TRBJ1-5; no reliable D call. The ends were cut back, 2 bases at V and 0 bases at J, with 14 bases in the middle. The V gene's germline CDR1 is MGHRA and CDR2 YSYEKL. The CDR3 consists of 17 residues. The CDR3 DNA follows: TGCGCCAGCAGCCAAAACCCCACAGCGAATAGCAATCAGCCCCAGCATTTT. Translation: CASSQNPTANSNQPQHF.

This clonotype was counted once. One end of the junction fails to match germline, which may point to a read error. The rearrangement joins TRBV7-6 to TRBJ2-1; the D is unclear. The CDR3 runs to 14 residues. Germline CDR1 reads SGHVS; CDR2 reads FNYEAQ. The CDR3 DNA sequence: TGTGCCAGCGGCTTCGGTAGGGTCTACAATGAGCAGTTCTTC. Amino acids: CASGFGRVYNEQFF.

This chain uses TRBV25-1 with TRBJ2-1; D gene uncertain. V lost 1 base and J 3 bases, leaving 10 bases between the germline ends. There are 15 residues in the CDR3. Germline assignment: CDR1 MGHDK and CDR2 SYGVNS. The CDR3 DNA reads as TGTGCCAGCAGTGAATCGGTCTCCTACTACAATGAGCAGTTCTTC. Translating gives CASSESVSYYNEQFF.

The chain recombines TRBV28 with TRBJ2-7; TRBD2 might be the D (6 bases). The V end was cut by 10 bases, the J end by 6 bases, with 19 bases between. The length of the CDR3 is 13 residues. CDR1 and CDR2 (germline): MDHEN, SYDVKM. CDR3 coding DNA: TGTGCCACCACTGCGGGGATAACTGGCGAGCAGTACTTC. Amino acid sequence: CATTAGITGEQYF.

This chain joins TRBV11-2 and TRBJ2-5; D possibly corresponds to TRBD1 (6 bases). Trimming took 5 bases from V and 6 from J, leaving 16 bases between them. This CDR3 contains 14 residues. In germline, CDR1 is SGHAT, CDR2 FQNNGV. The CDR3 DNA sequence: TGTGCCAGCAGCCCCTCAGGGGCTGGTAAGACCCAGTACTTC. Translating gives CASSPSGAGKTQYF.

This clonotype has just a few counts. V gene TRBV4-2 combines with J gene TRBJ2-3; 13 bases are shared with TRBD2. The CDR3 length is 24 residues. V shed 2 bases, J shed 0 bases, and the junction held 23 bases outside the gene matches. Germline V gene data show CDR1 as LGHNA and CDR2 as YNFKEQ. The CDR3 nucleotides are TGTGCCAGCAGCCAAAGGCCTAGGGTATTAACTAGCGGGGGGGCTACCATCAGCACAGATACGCAGTATTTT. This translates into CASSQRPRVLTSGGATISTDTQYF.

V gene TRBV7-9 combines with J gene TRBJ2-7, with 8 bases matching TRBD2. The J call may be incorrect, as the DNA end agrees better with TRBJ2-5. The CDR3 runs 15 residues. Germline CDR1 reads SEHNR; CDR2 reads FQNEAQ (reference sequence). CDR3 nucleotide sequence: TGTGCCAGCAGGGGAGTAGCGGGGAACGAGGAGACCCAGTACTTC. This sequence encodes CASRGVAGNEETQYF.

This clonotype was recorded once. CDR3 bases: TGTGCCAGCAGCTCACGGACTAGCGGGGGGGGGAAAGAGACCCAGTACTTC. Residues: CASSSRTSGGGKETQYF. This rearrangement joins TRBV7-8 to TRBJ2-5, with 15 bases fitting TRBD2. Germline V gene lookup returns CDR1 SGHVS and CDR2 FQNEAQ. The length of the CDR3 is 17 residues. V shed 4 bases, J shed 3 bases, and the junction held 6 bases outside the gene matches.

The DNA of the CDR3 is TGTGCCAGCAGCTTAGTATCGGGCATCTTACGGGCTTCACCCCTCCACTTT. It specifies CASSLVSGILRASPLHF. The gene calls are TRBV7-2 and TRBJ1-6, with unresolved D. Germline CDR1 reads SGHTA; CDR2 reads FQGNSA. V lost 1 base and J lost 9, with 19 bases in between. The CDR3 is 17 residues long.

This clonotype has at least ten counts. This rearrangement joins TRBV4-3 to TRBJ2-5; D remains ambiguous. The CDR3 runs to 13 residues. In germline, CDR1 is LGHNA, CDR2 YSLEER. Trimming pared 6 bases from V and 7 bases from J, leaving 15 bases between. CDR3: CASRRTPEATQYF. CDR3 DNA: TGCGCCAGCAGGCGGACGCCTGAGGCGACCCAGTACTTC.

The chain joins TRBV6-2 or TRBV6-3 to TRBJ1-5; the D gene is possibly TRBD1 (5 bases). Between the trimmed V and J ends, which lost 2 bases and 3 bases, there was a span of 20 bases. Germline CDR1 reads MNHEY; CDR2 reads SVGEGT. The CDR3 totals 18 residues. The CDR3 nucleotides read TGTGCCAGCAGTTACGAAAGTGGTCGAGGGGCCTTCAATCAGCCCCAGCATTTT. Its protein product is CASSYESGRGAFNQPQHF.

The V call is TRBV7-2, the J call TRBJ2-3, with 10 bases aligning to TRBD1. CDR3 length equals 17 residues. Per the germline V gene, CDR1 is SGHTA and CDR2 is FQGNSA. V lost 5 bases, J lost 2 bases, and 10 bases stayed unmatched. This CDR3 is CASSTAPGQGSTDTQYF. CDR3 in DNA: TGTGCCAGCAGCACTGCCCCGGGACAGGGGTCCACAGATACGCAGTATTTT.

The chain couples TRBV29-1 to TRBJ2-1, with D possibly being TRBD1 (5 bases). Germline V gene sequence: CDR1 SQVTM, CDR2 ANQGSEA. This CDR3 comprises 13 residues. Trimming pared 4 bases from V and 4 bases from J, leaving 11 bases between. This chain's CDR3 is CSVGHQGYNEQFF. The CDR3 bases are TGCAGCGTTGGGCATCAGGGTTACAATGAGCAGTTCTTC.

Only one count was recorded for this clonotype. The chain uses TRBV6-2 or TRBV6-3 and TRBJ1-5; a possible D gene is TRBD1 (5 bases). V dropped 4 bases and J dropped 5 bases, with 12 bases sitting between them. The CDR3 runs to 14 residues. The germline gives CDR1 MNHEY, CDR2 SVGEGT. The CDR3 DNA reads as TGTGCCAGCAGTTGGACAACTCAGGATCAGCCCCAGCATTTT. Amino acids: CASSWTTQDQPQHF.

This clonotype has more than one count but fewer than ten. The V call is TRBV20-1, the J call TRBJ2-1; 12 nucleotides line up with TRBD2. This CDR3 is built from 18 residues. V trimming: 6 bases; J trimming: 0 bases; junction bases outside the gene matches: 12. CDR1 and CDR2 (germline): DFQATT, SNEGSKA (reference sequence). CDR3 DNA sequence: TGCAGTGCAAGTGCTCTAGCGGGGGGGCCCCGCTCCTACAATGAGCAGTTCTTC. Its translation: CSASALAGGPRSYNEQFF.